This entry describes one TCR beta chain. Its specificity is not known. This record comes from a study of shared clonotypes between healthy human individuals. Overall study findings and caveats: Relative to memory subsets, naive subsets generally showed larger estimated richness.

Adult donors, all healthy and HIV-negative, had no recent acute infections or vaccinations. There were only Caucasian adults among the donors, and all lived in Nashville, Tennessee. This table comes from immunoSEQ multiplex PCR, and its TCRdb copy is limited to in-frame clones, with some not included. The sample includes over 1.5 million clones, nearly 99% of them seen just once. The V gene's germline CDR1 is SGHNT and CDR2 YYREEE (reference sequence). J was trimmed by 1 base and V by 4 bases; bases with no gene match: 12. The CDR3 sequence is 17 residues long. The TCR sequence derives from a man younger than 40 in good health. Sequenced material: naive CD4+ T cells sorted from blood. Regarding subset: CD45RA+ positively selected. V usage is TRBV5-4 and J usage is TRBJ1-1, with TRBD1 identical over 8 bases. The CDR3 reads CASSTRTGRWPNTEAFF. CDR3 nucleotides: TGTGCCAGCAGCACGAGGACAGGGAGGTGGCCGAACACTGAAGCTTTCTTT. Combining the CDR3 with reference TRBV5-4 and TRBJ1-1 gives the whole variable domain ETGVTQSPTHLIKTRGQQVTLRCSSQSGHNTVSWYQQALGQGPQFIFQYYREEENGRGNFPPRFSGLQFPNYSSELNVNALELDDSALYLCASSTRTGRWPNTEAFFGQGTRLTVV.